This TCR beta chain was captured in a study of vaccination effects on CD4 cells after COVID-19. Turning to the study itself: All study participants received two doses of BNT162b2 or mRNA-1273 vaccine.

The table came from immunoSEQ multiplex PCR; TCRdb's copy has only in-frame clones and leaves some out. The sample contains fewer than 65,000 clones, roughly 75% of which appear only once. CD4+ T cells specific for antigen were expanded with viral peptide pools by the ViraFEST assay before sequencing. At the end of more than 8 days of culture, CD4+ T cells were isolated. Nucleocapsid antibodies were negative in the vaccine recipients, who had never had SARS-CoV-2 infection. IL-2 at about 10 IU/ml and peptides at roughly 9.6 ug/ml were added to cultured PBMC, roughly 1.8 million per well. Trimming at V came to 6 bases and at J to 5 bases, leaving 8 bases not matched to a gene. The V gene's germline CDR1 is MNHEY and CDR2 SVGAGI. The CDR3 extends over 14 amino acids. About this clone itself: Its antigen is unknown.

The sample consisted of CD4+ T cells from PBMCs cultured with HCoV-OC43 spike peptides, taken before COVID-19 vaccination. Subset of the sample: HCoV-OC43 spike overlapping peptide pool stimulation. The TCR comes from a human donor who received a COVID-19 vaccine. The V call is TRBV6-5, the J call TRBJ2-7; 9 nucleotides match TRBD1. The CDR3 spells CASSAPGQGNEQYV. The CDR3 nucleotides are TGTGCCAGCAGCGCACCGGGACAGGGAAACGAGCAGTACGTC.